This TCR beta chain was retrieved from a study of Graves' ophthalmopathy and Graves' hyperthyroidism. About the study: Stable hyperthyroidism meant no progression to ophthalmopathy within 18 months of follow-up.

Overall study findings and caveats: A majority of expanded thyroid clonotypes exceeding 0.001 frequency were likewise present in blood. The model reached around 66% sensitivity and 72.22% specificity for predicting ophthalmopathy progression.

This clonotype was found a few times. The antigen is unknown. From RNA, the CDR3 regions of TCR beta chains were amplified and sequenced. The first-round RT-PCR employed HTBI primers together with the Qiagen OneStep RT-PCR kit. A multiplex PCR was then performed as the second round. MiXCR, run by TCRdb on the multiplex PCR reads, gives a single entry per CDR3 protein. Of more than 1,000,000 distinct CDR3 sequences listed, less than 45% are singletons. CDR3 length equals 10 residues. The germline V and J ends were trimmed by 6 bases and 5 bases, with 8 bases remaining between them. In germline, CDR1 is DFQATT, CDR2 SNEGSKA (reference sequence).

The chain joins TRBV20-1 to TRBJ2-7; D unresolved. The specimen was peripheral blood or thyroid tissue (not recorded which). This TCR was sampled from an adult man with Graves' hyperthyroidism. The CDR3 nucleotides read TGCAGTGCGGCCCTTAACGAGCAGTACTTC. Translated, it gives CSAALNEQYF.